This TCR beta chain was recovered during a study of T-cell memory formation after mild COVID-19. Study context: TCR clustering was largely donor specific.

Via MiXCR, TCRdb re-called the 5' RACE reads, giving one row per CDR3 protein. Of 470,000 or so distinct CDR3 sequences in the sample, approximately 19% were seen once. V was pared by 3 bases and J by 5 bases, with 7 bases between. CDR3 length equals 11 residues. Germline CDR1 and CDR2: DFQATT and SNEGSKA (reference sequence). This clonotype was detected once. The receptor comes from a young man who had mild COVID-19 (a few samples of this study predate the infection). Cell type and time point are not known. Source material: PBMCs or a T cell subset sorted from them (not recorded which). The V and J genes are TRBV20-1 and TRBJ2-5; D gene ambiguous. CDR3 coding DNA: TGCAGTGCTAGGGTGGGGGAGACCCAGTACTTC. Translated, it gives CSARVGETQYF.